These 20 T cell receptor beta chains were sequenced from one sample in a study of T-cell reconstitution after alpha-beta-depleted transplantation in children. This sample's TCRbeta library carried unique molecular identifier barcodes. Each CDR3 protein is one row after TCRdb ran MiXCR on the PCR reads. Seen here are some 280,000 distinct CDR3 sequences, 9.9% observed once, and the top ten hold roughly a tenth. Sequenced here: PBMCs from the stem cell graft donor, sampled from the stem cell graft. These receptors all stem from a human donor who donated a stem cell graft to a child with SCID.

This clonotype appeared a few times. The chain uses TRBV10-1 and TRBJ1-3; unclear D gene. V was clipped by 4 bases and J by 4 bases, with 11 bases between them. This CDR3 spans 14 amino acids. In germline, CDR1 is WNHNN, CDR2 SYGVQD (reference sequence). CDR3 sequence (DNA): TGCGCCAGCAGTGCCGAGGTAGCGGGAAACACCATATATTTT. Amino acid sequence: CASSAEVAGNTIYF.

With regard to this clonotype: A much bigger clone sits one base away, suggesting this may be a read error. The V call is TRBV5-1, the J call TRBJ2-1; the D gene is possibly TRBD1 (7 bases). V lost 3 bases to trimming and J lost 7 bases, with 14 bases between them. Germline lookup yields CDR1 SGHRS and CDR2 YFSETQ. This CDR3 is built from 14 residues. CDR3 residues: CASSSVPGGNEQFF. The CDR3 DNA reads as TGCGCCAGCAGCTCAGTACCAGGGGGGAATGAGCAGTTCTTC.

The chain carries TRBV15 and TRBJ2-3, with a possible D match to TRBD1 (6 bases). This CDR3 has 14 amino acids. Germline CDR1 LNHNV, CDR2 YYDKDF (reference sequence). Trimming took 4 bases from V and 2 from J, leaving 10 bases between them. The CDR3 coding sequence is TGTGCCACCAGCACCCAGGGGATCACAGATACGCAGTATTTT. As protein: CATSTQGITDTQYF.

V and J are TRBV13 and TRBJ2-7; 7 positions match TRBD1. CDR1 is PRHDT, CDR2 FYEKMQ, per germline (reference sequence). The CDR3 has 14 residues. Losses at the gene ends were 4 bases for V and 0 bases for J; bases not matched to a gene: 3. CDR3 in DNA: TGTGCCAGCAGCTACGGGACAGCCTCCTACGAGCAGTACTTC. This codes for CASSYGTASYEQYF.

The rearrangement links TRBV9 to TRBJ2-3; the match to TRBD2 covers 7 bases. Germline CDR1 SGDLS, CDR2 YYNGEE. The CDR3 sequence is 16 residues long. Trimming removed 4 bases from V and 1 base from J; junction bases left unmatched: 9. The CDR3 loop is CASSTGAAGGTDTQYF. CDR3 bases: TGTGCCAGCAGCACCGGGGCCGCGGGGGGCACAGATACGCAGTATTTT.

The gene calls are TRBV7-8 and TRBJ2-5; TRBD2 might be the D (6 bases). Germline CDR1 SGHVS, CDR2 FQNEAQ. The V end was cut by 5 bases, the J end by 5 bases, with 24 bases between. CDR3 length: 17 residues. CDR3 loop: CASSRTGERPLGETQYF. CDR3 DNA sequence: TGTGCCAGCAGCCGTACGGGGGAGCGACCTCTTGGGGAGACCCAGTACTTC.

There are a few counts of this clonotype. The chain carries TRBV7-8 and TRBJ1-5; the D gene is possibly TRBD1 (5 bases). There are 13 residues in the CDR3. CDR1 and CDR2 from the germline V gene are SGHVS and FQNEAQ. V dropped 7 bases and J dropped 4 bases, with 11 bases sitting between them. CDR3 in amino acids: CASTVQVNQPQHF. As DNA, the CDR3 is TGTGCCAGCACCGTACAGGTGAATCAGCCCCAGCATTTT.

This chain joins TRBV7-9 and TRBJ2-5; 7 bases match TRBD1. Germline lookup yields CDR1 SEHNR and CDR2 FQNEAQ (reference sequence). The CDR3 contains 14 residues. V gave up 5 bases and J gave up 5 bases; unmatched junction bases: 8. The CDR3 DNA reads as TGTGCCAGCAGCCCCCCCACAGGGGAGGAGACCCAGTACTTC. This sequence encodes CASSPPTGEETQYF.

V is TRBV2 and J is TRBJ2-6; no clear D gene. The CDR3 spans 14 residues. Germline CDR1 SNHLY, CDR2 FYNNEI. The V end was cut by 3 bases, the J end by 3 bases, with 6 bases between. The CDR3 loop is CASSEGLGANVLTF. CDR3 nucleotide sequence: TGTGCCAGCAGTGAGGGTCTTGGGGCCAACGTCCTGACTTTC.

This clonotype occurred a few times. The J gene is TRBJ1-4, the V gene TRBV7-9; D remains ambiguous. Germline V CDR1 and CDR2: SEHNR, FQNEAQ (reference sequence). This CDR3 has 17 residues. Between the trimmed V and J ends, which lost 2 bases and 0 bases, there was a span of 13 bases. CDR3 loop: CASSLPRGLATNEKLFF. As DNA, the CDR3 is TGTGCCAGCAGCTTACCCCGGGGTCTGGCAACTAATGAAAAACTGTTTTTT. Full variable domain (remainder filled in from reference TRBV7-9 and TRBJ1-4): DTGVSQNPRHKITKRGQNVTFRCDPISEHNRLYWYRQTLGQGPEFLTYFQNEAQLEKSRLLSDRFSAERPKGSFSTLEIQRTEQGDSAMYLCASSLPRGLATNEKLFFGSGTQLSVL.

In this sample, this clonotype turned up many times. This sequence joins TRBV6-1 and TRBJ2-2; 8 nucleotides agree with TRBD1. With 6 bases clipped from V and 5 bases from J, the junction kept 8 bases outside the gene matches. Germline values: CDR1 MNHNS, CDR2 SASEGT. This CDR3 is 15 amino acids long. CDR3 loop: CASSLGQVPTGELFF. Written as DNA, the CDR3 is TGTGCCAGCAGCCTGGGACAGGTCCCAACCGGGGAGCTGTTTTTT.

The J gene is TRBJ2-5, the V gene TRBV19; 7 positions match TRBD1. V shed 4 bases, J shed 0 bases, and the junction held 5 bases outside the gene matches. Germline V lookup: CDR1 LNHDA, CDR2 SQIVND (reference sequence). The CDR3 consists of 15 residues. CDR3 loop: CASSKQGTNQETQYF. CDR3 in DNA: TGTGCCAGTAGTAAACAGGGGACCAACCAAGAGACCCAGTACTTC.

At least ten counts were recorded for this clonotype. This rearrangement joins TRBV3-1 to TRBJ1-3; 8 bases fit TRBD1. The CDR3 consists of 15 residues. The V segment lost 3 bases and the J segment 5 bases; nucleotides outside the gene matches: 6. The germline gives CDR1 LGHDT, CDR2 YNNKEL (reference sequence). CDR3 protein: CASSQDGQGRNTIYF. The CDR3 DNA reads TGTGCCAGCAGCCAGGACGGACAGGGCCGAAACACCATATATTTT.

The chain couples TRBV5-1 to TRBJ2-1; D is possibly TRBD2 (5 bases). V was cut by 1 base and J by 2 bases, with 10 bases left in between. This CDR3 is 15 amino acids long. Germline V gene sequence: CDR1 SGHRS, CDR2 YFSETQ. CDR3 coding DNA: TGCGCCAGCAGCTTGTTCGGGGATGCCTACAATGAGCAGTTCTTC. It encodes CASSLFGDAYNEQFF.

This clonotype was counted a few times. The V gene is TRBV14, the J gene TRBJ2-3; TRBD1 matches at 10 bases. Trimming cost V 3 bases and J 3 bases; bases outside gene matches: 6. CDR1 and CDR2 (germline): SGHDN, FVKESK. The CDR3 has 16 residues. The chain's CDR3 is CASSQVTGGRTDTQYF. Here the CDR3 DNA reads TGTGCCAGCAGCCAGGTGACAGGGGGCAGAACAGATACGCAGTATTTT.

This clonotype came up many times. V usage is TRBV4-1 and J usage is TRBJ1-2; D is unresolved. The germline V and J ends were trimmed by 1 base and 0 bases, with 12 bases remaining between them. The CDR3 is made up of 16 amino acids. Per germline, CDR1 MGHRA and CDR2 YSYEKL. DNA of the CDR3: TGCGCCAGCAGCCAAGCCTTGCGGCGGACTAACTATGGCTACACCTTC. Its protein is CASSQALRRTNYGYTF.

This clonotype was counted many times. The chain couples TRBV25-1 to TRBJ2-1; D is perhaps TRBD1 or TRBD2 (5 bases each). V lost 4 bases and J 6 bases, leaving 7 bases between the germline ends. Looked up from germline, CDR1 is MGHDK and CDR2 is SYGVNS. The CDR3 runs 12 residues. In DNA form, the CDR3 reads TGTGCCAGCAGTGTGGGGACCAATGAGCAGTTCTTC. Its translation is CASSVGTNEQFF.

Ten or more counts support this clonotype. This chain joins TRBV7-8 and TRBJ2-1, with TRBD1 matching 8 bases. Germline CDR1 is SGHVS and CDR2 is FQNEAQ. V shed 3 bases and J 5 bases; nucleotides not matched to a gene: 6. CDR3 size: 15 residues. DNA of the CDR3: TGTGCCAGCAGCTTCGCCGGGACAGGAAACAATGAGCAGTTCTTC. Translated: CASSFAGTGNNEQFF.

This clonotype has a count of ten or more. The chain couples TRBV15 to TRBJ1-4; TRBD1 matches 9 bases. Germline loops: CDR1 LNHNV, CDR2 YYDKDF (reference sequence). The length of the CDR3 is 14 residues. J gave up 5 bases and V 3 bases, and 1 base lay outside the gene matches. The CDR3 DNA reads as TGTGCCACCAGCAGCGGACAGGGGAATGAAAAACTGTTTTTT. Translating gives CATSSGQGNEKLFF.

There are many counts of this clonotype. The chain is built from TRBV5-1 and TRBJ2-3; 8 bases fit TRBD2. Germline CDR1 is SGHRS and CDR2 is YFSETQ. This CDR3 has 15 residues. Trimming at V came to 5 bases and at J to 6 bases, leaving 11 bases not matched to a gene. CDR3 residues: CASSRAGGNTDTQYF. In DNA, the CDR3 is TGCGCCAGCAGTAGGGCGGGGGGTAACACCGATACGCAGTATTTT.